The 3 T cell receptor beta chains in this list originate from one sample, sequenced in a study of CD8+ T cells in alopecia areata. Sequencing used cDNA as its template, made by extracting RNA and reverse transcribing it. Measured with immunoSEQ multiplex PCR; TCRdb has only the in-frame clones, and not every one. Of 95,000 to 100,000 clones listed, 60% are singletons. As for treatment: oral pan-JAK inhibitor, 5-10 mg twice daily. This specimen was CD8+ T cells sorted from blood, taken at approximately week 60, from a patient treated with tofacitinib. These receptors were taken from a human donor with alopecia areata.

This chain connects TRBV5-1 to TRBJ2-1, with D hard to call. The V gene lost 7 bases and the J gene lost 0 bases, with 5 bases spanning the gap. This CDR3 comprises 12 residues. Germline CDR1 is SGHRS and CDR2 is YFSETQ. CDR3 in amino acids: CASGPSYNEQFF. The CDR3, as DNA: TGCGCCAGCGGTCCCTCCTACAATGAGCAGTTCTTC.

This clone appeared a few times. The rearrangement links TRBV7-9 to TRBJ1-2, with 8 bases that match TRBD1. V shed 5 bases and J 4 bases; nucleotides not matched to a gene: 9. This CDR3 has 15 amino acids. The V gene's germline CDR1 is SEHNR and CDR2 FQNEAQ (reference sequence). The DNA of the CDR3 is TGTGCCAGCAGCCCTGGACAGGGCAGGATCTATGGCTACACCTTC. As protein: CASSPGQGRIYGYTF.

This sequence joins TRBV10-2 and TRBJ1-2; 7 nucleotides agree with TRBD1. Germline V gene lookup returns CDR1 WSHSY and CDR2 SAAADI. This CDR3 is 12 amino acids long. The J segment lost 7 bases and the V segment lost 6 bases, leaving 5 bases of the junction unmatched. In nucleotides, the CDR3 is TGCGCCAGCAGCCCGGGACAGACTGGCTACACCTTC. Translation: CASSPGQTGYTF.